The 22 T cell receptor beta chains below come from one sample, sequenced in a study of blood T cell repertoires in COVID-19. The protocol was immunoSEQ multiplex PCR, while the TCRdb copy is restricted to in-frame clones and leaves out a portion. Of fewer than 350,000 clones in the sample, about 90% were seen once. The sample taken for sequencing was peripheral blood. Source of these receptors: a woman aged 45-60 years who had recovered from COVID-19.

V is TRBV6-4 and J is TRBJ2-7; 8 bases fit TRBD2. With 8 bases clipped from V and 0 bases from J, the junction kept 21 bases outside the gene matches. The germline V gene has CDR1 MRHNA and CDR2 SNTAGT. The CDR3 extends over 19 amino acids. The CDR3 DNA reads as TGTGCCAGCCCTCTGGTGGTAGCGGGATACAGACACAGCTCCTACGAGCAGTACTTC. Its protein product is CASPLVVAGYRHSSYEQYF.

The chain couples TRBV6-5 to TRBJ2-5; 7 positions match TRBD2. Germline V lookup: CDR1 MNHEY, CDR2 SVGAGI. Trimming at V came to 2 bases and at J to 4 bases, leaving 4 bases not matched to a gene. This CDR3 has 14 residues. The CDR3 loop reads CASSYRASGETQYF. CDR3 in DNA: TGTGCCAGCAGTTACAGGGCTAGCGGAGAGACCCAGTACTTC.

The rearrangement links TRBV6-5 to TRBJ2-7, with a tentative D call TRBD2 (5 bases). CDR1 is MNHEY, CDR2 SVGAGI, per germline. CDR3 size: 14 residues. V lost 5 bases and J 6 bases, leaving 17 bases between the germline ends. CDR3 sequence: CASSTEALGVEQYF. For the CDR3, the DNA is TGTGCCAGCAGTACCGAGGCGTTGGGAGTCGAGCAGTACTTC.

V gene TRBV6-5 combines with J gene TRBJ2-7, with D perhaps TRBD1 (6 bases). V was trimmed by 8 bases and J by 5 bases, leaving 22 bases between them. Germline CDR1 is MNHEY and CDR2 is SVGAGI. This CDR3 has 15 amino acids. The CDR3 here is CASGRGIIAPNEQYF. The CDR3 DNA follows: TGTGCCAGCGGAAGGGGGATAATAGCGCCGAACGAGCAGTACTTC.

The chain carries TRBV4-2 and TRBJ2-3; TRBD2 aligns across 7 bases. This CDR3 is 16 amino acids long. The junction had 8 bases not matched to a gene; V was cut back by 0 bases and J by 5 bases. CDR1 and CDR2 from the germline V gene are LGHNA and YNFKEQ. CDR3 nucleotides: TGTGCCAGCAGCCAAGATAGGAGACTAGCAGGAGATACGCAGTATTTT. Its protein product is CASSQDRRLAGDTQYF.

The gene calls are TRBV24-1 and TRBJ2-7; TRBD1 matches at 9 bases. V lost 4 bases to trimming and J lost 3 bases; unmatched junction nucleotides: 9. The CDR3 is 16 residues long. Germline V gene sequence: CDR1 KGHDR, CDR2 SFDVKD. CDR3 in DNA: TGTGCCACCAGTGAGTCCGGGACAGGGACAGACTACGAGCAGTACTTC. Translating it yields CATSESGTGTDYEQYF.

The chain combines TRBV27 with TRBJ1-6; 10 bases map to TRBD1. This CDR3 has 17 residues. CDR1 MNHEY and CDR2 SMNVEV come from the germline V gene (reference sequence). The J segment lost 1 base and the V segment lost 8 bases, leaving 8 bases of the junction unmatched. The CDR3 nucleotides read TGTGCCAGCGGGAGACAGGGGGCGCGATCCTATAATTCACCCCTCCACTTT. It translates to CASGRQGARSYNSPLHF.

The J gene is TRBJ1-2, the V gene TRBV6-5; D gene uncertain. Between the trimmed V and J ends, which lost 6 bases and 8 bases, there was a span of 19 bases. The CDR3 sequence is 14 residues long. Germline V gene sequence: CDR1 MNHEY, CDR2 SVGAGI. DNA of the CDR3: TGTGCCAGCAGCCGATCCAGGACGAGCGGGGGCTACACCTTC. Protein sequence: CASSRSRTSGGYTF.

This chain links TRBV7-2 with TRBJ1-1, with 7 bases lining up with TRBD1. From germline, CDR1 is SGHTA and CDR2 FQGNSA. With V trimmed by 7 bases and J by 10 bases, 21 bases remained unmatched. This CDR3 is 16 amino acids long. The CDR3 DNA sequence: TGTGCCAGCACCACCCCGGGTACAGGGGATAAAAGGCGAGCTTTCTTT. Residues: CASTTPGTGDKRRAFF.

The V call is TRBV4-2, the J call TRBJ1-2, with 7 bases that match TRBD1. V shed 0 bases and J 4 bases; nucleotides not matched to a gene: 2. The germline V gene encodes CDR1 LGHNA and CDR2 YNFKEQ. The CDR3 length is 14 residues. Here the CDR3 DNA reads TGTGCCAGCAGCCAAGAGACAGGGAGCTATGGCTACACCTTC. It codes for CASSQETGSYGYTF.

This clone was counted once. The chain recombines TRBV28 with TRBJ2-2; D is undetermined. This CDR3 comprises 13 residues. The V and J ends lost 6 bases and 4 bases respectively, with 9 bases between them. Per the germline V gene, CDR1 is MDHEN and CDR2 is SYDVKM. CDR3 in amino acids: CASRVTATGELFF. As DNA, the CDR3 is TGTGCCAGCAGAGTTACAGCCACCGGGGAGCTGTTTTTT.

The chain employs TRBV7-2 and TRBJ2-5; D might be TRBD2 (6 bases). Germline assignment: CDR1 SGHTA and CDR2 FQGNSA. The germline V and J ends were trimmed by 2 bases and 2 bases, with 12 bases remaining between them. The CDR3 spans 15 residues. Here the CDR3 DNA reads TGTGCCAGCAGCTTAACGGGGGTACTACAAGAGACCCAGTACTTC. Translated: CASSLTGVLQETQYF.

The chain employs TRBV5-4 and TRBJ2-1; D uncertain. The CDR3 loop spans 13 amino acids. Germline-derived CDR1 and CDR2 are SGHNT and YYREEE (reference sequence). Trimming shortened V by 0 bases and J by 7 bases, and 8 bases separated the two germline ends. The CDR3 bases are TGTGCCAGCAGCTTGGCGCAGATTAATGAGCAGTTCTTC. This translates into CASSLAQINEQFF.

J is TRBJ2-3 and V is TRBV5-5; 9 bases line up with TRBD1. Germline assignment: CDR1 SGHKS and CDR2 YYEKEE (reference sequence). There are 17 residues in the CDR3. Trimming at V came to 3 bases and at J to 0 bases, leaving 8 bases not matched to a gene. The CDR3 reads CASSSRPGTGSTDTQYF. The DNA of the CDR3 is TGTGCCAGCAGCTCACGACCCGGGACAGGGAGCACAGATACGCAGTATTTT.

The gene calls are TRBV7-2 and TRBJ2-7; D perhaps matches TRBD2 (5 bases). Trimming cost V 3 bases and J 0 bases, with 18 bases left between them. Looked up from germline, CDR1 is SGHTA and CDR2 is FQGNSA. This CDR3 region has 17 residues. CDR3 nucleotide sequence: TGTGCCAGCAGCTTGGGGTACTCGGGAATGAGCTCCTACGAGCAGTACTTC. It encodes CASSLGYSGMSSYEQYF.

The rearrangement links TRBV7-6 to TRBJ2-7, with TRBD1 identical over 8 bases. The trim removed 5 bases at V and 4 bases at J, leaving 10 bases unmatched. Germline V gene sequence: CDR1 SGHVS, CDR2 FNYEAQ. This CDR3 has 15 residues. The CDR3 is CASSHPGQGLYEQYF. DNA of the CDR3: TGTGCCAGCAGCCACCCTGGACAGGGACTTTACGAGCAGTACTTC. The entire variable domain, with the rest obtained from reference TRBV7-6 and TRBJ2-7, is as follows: GAGVSQSPRYKVTKRGQDVALRCDPISGHVSLYWYRQALGQGPEFLTYFNYEAQQDKSGLPNDRFSAERPEGSISTLTIQRTEQRDSAMYRCASSHPGQGLYEQYFGPGTRLTVT.

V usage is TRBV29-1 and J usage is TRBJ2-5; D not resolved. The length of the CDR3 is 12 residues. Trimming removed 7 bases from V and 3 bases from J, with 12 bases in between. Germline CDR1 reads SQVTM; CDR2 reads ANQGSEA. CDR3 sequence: CSAHRREETQYF. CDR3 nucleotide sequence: TGCAGCGCGCACCGACGGGAAGAGACCCAGTACTTC.

The CDR3 nucleotides read TGTGCCAGCCAGGGACAGGGGGCAGGTATTCTCGGAAACACCATATATTTT. It codes for CASQGQGAGILGNTIYF. The gene calls are TRBV28 and TRBJ1-3; 12 nucleotides agree with TRBD1. The CDR3 covers 17 residues. Germline lookup yields CDR1 MDHEN and CDR2 SYDVKM. With 8 bases clipped from V and 4 bases from J, the junction kept 12 bases outside the gene matches.

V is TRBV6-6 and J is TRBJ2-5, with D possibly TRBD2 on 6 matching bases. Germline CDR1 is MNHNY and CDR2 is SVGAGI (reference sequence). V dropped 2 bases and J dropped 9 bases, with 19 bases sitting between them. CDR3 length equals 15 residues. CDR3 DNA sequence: TGTGCCAGCAGTTACGCGGAGCCGGGACGGGGGTCCCAGTACTTC. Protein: CASSYAEPGRGSQYF.

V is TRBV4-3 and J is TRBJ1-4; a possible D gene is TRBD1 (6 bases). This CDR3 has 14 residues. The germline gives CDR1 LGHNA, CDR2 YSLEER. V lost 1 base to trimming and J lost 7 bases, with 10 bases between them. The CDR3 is CASSQVQGFEKLFF. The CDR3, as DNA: TGCGCCAGCAGCCAAGTGCAGGGGTTTGAAAAACTGTTTTTT.

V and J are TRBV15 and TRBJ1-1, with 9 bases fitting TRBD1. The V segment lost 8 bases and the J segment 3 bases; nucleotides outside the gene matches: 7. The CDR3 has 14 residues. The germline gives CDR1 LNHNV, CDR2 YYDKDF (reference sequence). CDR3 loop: CATRDREEDTEAFF. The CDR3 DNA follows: TGTGCCACCCGGGACAGGGAAGAGGACACTGAAGCTTTCTTT.

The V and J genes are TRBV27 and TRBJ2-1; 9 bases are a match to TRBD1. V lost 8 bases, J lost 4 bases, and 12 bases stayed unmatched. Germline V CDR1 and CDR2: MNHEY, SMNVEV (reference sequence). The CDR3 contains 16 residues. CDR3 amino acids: CASSTPGTGNYNEQFF. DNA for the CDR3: TGTGCCAGCTCAACCCCCGGGACAGGGAATTACAATGAGCAGTTCTTC.